A selection of T cell receptor beta chains follows, all from one sample in a study of T cell repertoires in cytomegalovirus infection. Their specific antigens are unknown. TCRdb reanalysed the reads using MiXCR and keeps one entry per CDR3 protein. The sample consists of about 110,000 distinct CDR3 sequences, around 40% of them appearing once. The sample here was CD8+ T cells from cultured PBMCs, taken from culture after CMV antigen stimulation. These receptors were collected from a human donor in good health (CMV status not recorded). Some clones in this sample may be carry-over from other donors' samples. Both conserved end residues are part of each CDR3. Each record gives: V gene, D gene, J gene, clone size, CDR3 DNA, CDR3 protein. A D gene is named only where the DNA matches it firmly. The size entry is marked missing in some rows and otherwise reads once, few, many or a size class.

>TRBV10-3|-|TRBJ1-5|once
TGTGCCATCAGTTCAACAGGGTCTGATCAGCCCCAGCATTTT
CAISSTGSDQPQHF
>TRBV6-5|TRBD1|TRBJ2-7|few
TGTGCCAGCAGTTACGGGCAGGGGGTACCCGAGCAGTACTTC
CASSYGQGVPEQYF
>TRBV12-3/TRBV12-4|-|TRBJ2-7|-
TGTGCCAGCAGTTTCGTGGGGCTCTACGAGCAGTACTTC
CASSFVGLYEQYF
>TRBV7-6|TRBD2|TRBJ2-3|few
TGTGCCAGCAGCTCAGGAGCGGGGGGGAGCACAGATACGCAGTATTTT
CASSSGAGGSTDTQYF
>TRBV24-1|-|TRBJ2-2|-
TGTGCCACCAGTGCCGGACATACGAACACCGGGGAGCTGTTTTTT
CATSAGHTNTGELFF
>TRBV6-5|-|TRBJ1-2|few
TGTGCCGTAGGGGTCAGAGACAACTATGGCTACACCTTC
CAVGVRDNYGYTF
>TRBV7-2|TRBD1|TRBJ2-7|many
TGTGCCAGCAGCCCCGGGACAGGGTCGAACGAGCAGTACTTC
CASSPGTGSNEQYF
>TRBV4-2|-|TRBJ1-4|-
TGTGCCAGCAGTCCCTTAGGGGAAAAACTGTTTTTT
CASSPLGEKLFF
>TRBV27|-|TRBJ2-2|-
TGTGCCAGCAGTTTCTTTTTGAACACCGGGGAGCTGTTTTTT
CASSFFLNTGELFF
>TRBV6-8|-|TRBJ1-2|-
TGTGCCAGCGGTCGACAGATTATAATAGATGTCGATGGCTACACCTTC
CASGRQIIIDVDGYTF
>TRBV7-9|-|TRBJ2-3|-
TGTGCCAGCAGCTTCAAGGGCACAGATACGCAGTATTTT
CASSFKGTDTQYF
>TRBV5-6|-|TRBJ1-1|-
TGTGCCAGCAGCTTGGTTCGCAGGGTAGGCACTGAAGCTTTCTTT
CASSLVRRVGTEAFF
>TRBV20-1|-|TRBJ1-1|-
TGCAGTGCTAGTTCTGAGCAAAACACTGAAGCTTTCTTT
CSASSEQNTEAFF
>TRBV2|-|TRBJ1-4|-
TGTGCCAGCCGGGCCCCAACTAATGAAAAACTGTTTTTT
CASRAPTNEKLFF
>TRBV20-1|-|TRBJ2-2|-
TGCAGTGCGGGTTCGGACGCCAACACCGGGGAGCTGTTTTTT
CSAGSDANTGELFF
>TRBV7-2|TRBD2|TRBJ2-3|-
TGTGCCAGCACGATAGCGGGGTACACAGATACGCAGTATTTT
CASTIAGYTDTQYF
>TRBV15|-|TRBJ2-1|-
TGTGCCACCAGCAGAGATGGGCCCACAGGATACAATGAGCAGTTCTTC
CATSRDGPTGYNEQFF
>TRBV7-4|TRBD2|TRBJ2-1|-
TGTGCCAGCAGCTTGGCGGGGGTAGTCTGGAATGAGCAGTTCTTC
CASSLAGVVWNEQFF
>TRBV6-5|-|TRBJ2-7|-
TGTGCCAGCAGTTCGACGGCCCCCGGCTACGAGCAGTACTTC
CASSSTAPGYEQYF
>TRBV7-8|-|TRBJ2-5|few
TGTGCCAGCAGCCCCTTCACCGACGAGGTGTCGGGGGAGACCCAGTACTTC
CASSPFTDEVSGETQYF
>TRBV12-3/TRBV12-4|-|TRBJ1-2|-
TGTGCCAGCAGTCCCAGATTGTATGGCTACACCTTC
CASSPRLYGYTF
>TRBV27|-|TRBJ2-7|many
TGTGCCAGCAGGGAGGGGGTCTCGTCCTCCTACGAGCAGTACTTC
CASREGVSSSYEQYF
>TRBV12-3/TRBV12-4|TRBD2|TRBJ2-5|once
TGTGCCAGCAGGTTAGCGGGGGGACTACAAACACAAGAGACCCAGTACTTC
CASRLAGGLQTQETQYF
>TRBV7-6|-|TRBJ1-4|-
TGTGCCAGCAGCTCCTACGACACTTCGAACGGGGATGAAAAACTGTTTTTT
CASSSYDTSNGDEKLFF
>TRBV11-2|-|TRBJ2-1|few
TGTGCCAGCAGCTTAGATCACGGAAGCTCCTACAATGAGCAGTTCTTC
CASSLDHGSSYNEQFF
>TRBV10-3|-|TRBJ1-2|-
TGTGCCATCAGATCTCCGGGGAGATATGGCTACACCTTC
CAIRSPGRYGYTF
>TRBV7-2|-|TRBJ2-7|many
TGTGCCAGCAGCTTAGTACAATCCTACGAGCAGTACTTC
CASSLVQSYEQYF
>TRBV7-8|-|TRBJ1-4|many
TGTGCCAGCAGCCCACTCCACACAACTAATGAAAAACTGTTTTTT
CASSPLHTTNEKLFF
>TRBV7-6|-|TRBJ2-5|few
TGTGCCAGCAGCTTAGATCGGGCTCAAGAGACCCAGTACTTC
CASSLDRAQETQYF
>TRBV7-9|-|TRBJ1-1|-
TGTGCCAGCAGCTGGCGTCGCGGGCTGAACACTGAAGCTTTCTTT
CASSWRRGLNTEAFF
>TRBV7-2|-|TRBJ1-4|-
TGTGCCAGCAGCTCAGGCTATGGGGATTCGGGTGAAAAACTGTTTTTT
CASSSGYGDSGEKLFF
>TRBV19|-|TRBJ2-6|once
TGTGCCAGTAGTATAGTTGACTCTGGGGCCAACGTCCTGACTTTC
CASSIVDSGANVLTF
>TRBV7-9|TRBD2|TRBJ2-3|-
TGTGCCAGCAGCTCCGGACTAGCGGAGACCACAGATACGCAGTATTTT
CASSSGLAETTDTQYF
>TRBV11-2|-|TRBJ1-4|-
TGTGCCAGCAGCTTAGATCGGGGGGCAACTAATGAAAAACTGTTTTTT
CASSLDRGATNEKLFF
>TRBV5-3|TRBD2|TRBJ2-2|-
TGTGCCAGCAGCCTTGAGTGGCCGGGGGGGCCGAACACCGGGGAGCTGTTTTTT
CASSLEWPGGPNTGELFF